What follows are 29 T cell receptor beta chains derived from one specimen sequenced in a study of blood T cell repertoires in COVID-19. Clones were sequenced by immunoSEQ multiplex PCR, and TCRdb holds only the in-frame ones, with some missing. In the table there are 30,000 to 40,000 clones, 85% to 90% of which are singletons. The sequenced sample consisted of peripheral blood. These receptors originate from a man between 65 and 80 years old with active COVID-19.

The sample holds one count of this clone. V usage is TRBV7-2 and J usage is TRBJ2-7, with 7 positions matching TRBD2. Germline V gene sequence: CDR1 SGHTA, CDR2 FQGNSA. The CDR3 sequence is 16 residues long. V dropped 1 base and J dropped 6; count of bases not matched to a gene: 12. The DNA of the CDR3 is TGTGCCAGCAGCTTAGAGAGACTAGCTGGGGCCTCCGAGCAGTACTTC. It is translated as CASSLERLAGASEQYF.

The rearrangement uses TRBV28 and TRBJ1-5, with D unresolved. The CDR3 contains 13 residues. Germline V gives CDR1 MDHEN, CDR2 SYDVKM. V shed 1 base and J shed 6 bases, with 7 bases lying between them. CDR3: CASSLYVSQPQHF. CDR3 DNA sequence: TGTGCCAGCAGTTTATACGTCAGTCAGCCCCAGCATTTT.

This sequence joins TRBV29-1 and TRBJ1-1; unclear D gene. The CDR3 loop spans 15 amino acids. The V and J ends lost 2 bases and 5 bases respectively, with 18 bases between them. Germline CDR1 SQVTM, CDR2 ANQGSEA. The CDR3 region is CSVEPRAPAGTEAFF. The CDR3 coding sequence is TGCAGCGTTGAACCCCGGGCCCCCGCGGGTACTGAAGCTTTCTTT. Supplemented by reference TRBV29-1 and TRBJ1-1, the full variable domain reads SAVISQKPSRDICQRGTSLTIQCQVDSQVTMMFWYRQQPGQSLTLIATANQGSEATYESGFVIDKFPISRPNLTFSTLTVSNMSPEDSSIYLCSVEPRAPAGTEAFFGQGTRLTVV.

The rearrangement links TRBV6-5 to TRBJ2-1, with D perhaps TRBD2 (6 bases). CDR1 and CDR2 (germline): MNHEY, SVGAGI. V dropped 4 bases and J dropped 10 bases, with 11 bases sitting between them. The CDR3 has 12 amino acids. CDR3 bases: TGTGCCAGCAGTTCACCGGGGGAGGAGCAGTTCTTC. Amino acid sequence: CASSSPGEEQFF.

V and J are TRBV6-5 and TRBJ2-2; TRBD2 agrees at 7 bases. Looked up from germline, CDR1 is MNHEY and CDR2 is SVGAGI. Trimming removed 3 bases from V and 5 bases from J; junction bases left unmatched: 9. CDR3 size: 16 residues. CDR3 residues: CASSYVGGQGTGELFF. CDR3 nucleotide sequence: TGTGCCAGCAGTTATGTGGGAGGGCAGGGTACCGGGGAGCTGTTTTTT.

This chain links TRBV5-6 with TRBJ2-1; maybe TRBD2 (5 bases). The V and J ends lost 3 bases and 0 bases respectively, with 10 bases between them. CDR1 is SGHDT, CDR2 YYEEEE, per germline. This CDR3 contains 15 residues. The CDR3 here is CASSSPADSYNEQFF. CDR3 nucleotide sequence: TGTGCCAGCAGCTCACCAGCGGACTCCTACAATGAGCAGTTCTTC.

V is TRBV28 and J is TRBJ1-1; 7 nucleotides line up with TRBD1. V gave up 5 bases and J gave up 4 bases; unmatched junction bases: 4. CDR3 size: 13 residues. The germline gives CDR1 MDHEN, CDR2 SYDVKM. As DNA, the CDR3 is TGTGCCAGCAGTACGACAGGGCTCACTGAAGCTTTCTTT. This sequence encodes CASSTTGLTEAFF.

This clone was seen a few times. J is TRBJ1-2 and V is TRBV5-4; D is ambiguous. CDR1 is SGHNT and CDR2 is YYREEE in the germline V gene (reference sequence). The CDR3 has 13 amino acids. V gave up 1 base and J gave up 1 base, with 5 bases separating them. The CDR3 sequence is CASSLRGNYGYTF. The CDR3 DNA is TGTGCCAGCAGCTTGCGCGGTAACTATGGCTACACCTTC.

This chain connects TRBV9 to TRBJ1-1; 8 nucleotides match TRBD1. The CDR3 extends over 15 amino acids. Germline V lookup: CDR1 SGDLS, CDR2 YYNGEE. J lost 1 base, V lost 3 bases, and 5 bases had no gene match. The CDR3 DNA follows: TGTGCCAGCAGCGCTGCGACAGGGGCGAACACTGAAGCTTTCTTT. Translation: CASSAATGANTEAFF.

This sequence joins TRBV28 and TRBJ2-7; TRBD2 matches at 11 bases. This CDR3 contains 17 residues. The J segment lost 3 bases and the V segment lost 1 base, leaving 8 bases of the junction unmatched. Germline CDR1 MDHEN, CDR2 SYDVKM. For the CDR3, the DNA is TGTGCCAGCAGTTTATACCTAGCGGGAGGATCACGCTACGAGCAGTACTTC. Protein: CASSLYLAGGSRYEQYF.

The chain uses TRBV5-4 and TRBJ2-7, with TRBD1 identical over 10 bases. Unmatched junction bases numbered 4, after V lost 0 bases and J lost 4 bases. The germline V gene has CDR1 SGHNT and CDR2 YYREEE (reference sequence). The CDR3 sequence is 15 residues long. For the CDR3, the DNA is TGTGCCAGCAGCTTGGCGGGACAGGGGTCTTACGAGCAGTACTTC. Its protein product is CASSLAGQGSYEQYF.

This chain connects TRBV11-2 to TRBJ2-7; D is unclear. The germline V and J ends were trimmed by 7 bases and 6 bases, with 10 bases remaining between them. The germline V gene has CDR1 SGHAT and CDR2 FQNNGV. The CDR3 totals 11 residues. For the CDR3, the DNA is TGTGCCAGCACCCGCACTTTCGAGCAGTACTTC. Translating it yields CASTRTFEQYF.

The chain recombines TRBV4-1 with TRBJ2-7, with 12 bases matching TRBD2. The CDR3 is 19 amino acids. CDR1 and CDR2 (germline): MGHRA, YSYEKL. V trimming: 1 base; J trimming: 4 bases; junction bases outside the gene matches: 14. CDR3 DNA: TGCGCCAGCAGCCAAGCTCCAGTAAGACTAGCGGGAGAGGTGTACGAGCAGTACTTC. This translates into CASSQAPVRLAGEVYEQYF.

The chain links TRBV11-2 to TRBJ1-1; D might be TRBD1 (6 bases). Trimming took 2 bases from V and 5 from J, leaving 12 bases between them. This CDR3 is built from 14 residues. Germline loops: CDR1 SGHAT, CDR2 FQNNGV. DNA of the CDR3: TGTGCCAGCAGCTTAACACAGGGCGGGACTGAAGCTTTCTTT. Translated: CASSLTQGGTEAFF.

The rearrangement joins TRBV6-2 or TRBV6-3 to TRBJ2-5, with D perhaps matching TRBD2 (6 bases). The CDR3 is 11 residues long. Trimming shortened V by 5 bases and J by 7 bases, and 8 bases separated the two germline ends. Germline V CDR1 and CDR2: MNHEY, SVGEGT. The DNA of the CDR3 is TGTGCCAGCAGTCCGCGGGGGACCCAGTACTTC. Translated: CASSPRGTQYF.

CDR3 loop: CASRLRGQNEQFF. CDR3 in DNA: TGCGCCAGCAGACTCAGGGGGCAGAATGAGCAGTTCTTC. The chain carries TRBV5-1 and TRBJ2-1; 8 bases map to TRBD1. Germline V gives CDR1 SGHRS, CDR2 YFSETQ. J was trimmed by 7 bases and V by 5 bases; bases with no gene match: 5. The CDR3 is 13 residues long.

The V call is TRBV6-1, the J call TRBJ1-5; possible D gene TRBD1, 5 bases. The CDR3 is 16 residues long. V shed 2 bases and J shed 5 bases, with 16 bases lying between them. Germline lookup yields CDR1 MNHNS and CDR2 SASEGT. CDR3 coding DNA: TGTGCCAGCAGTGAATATGGGGCGGGGTGGGATCAGCCCCAGCATTTT. This gives the protein CASSEYGAGWDQPQHF.

The chain links TRBV18 to TRBJ2-1; D may be TRBD2 (6 bases). V lost 3 bases to trimming and J lost 3 bases, with 21 bases between them. The CDR3 extends over 18 amino acids. Germline V lookup: CDR1 KGHSH, CDR2 LQKENI. CDR3 sequence (DNA): TGTGCCAGCTCACCGACAGCCGACCCAAAGGGACTCTACAATGAGCAGTTCTTC. It encodes CASSPTADPKGLYNEQFF.

J is TRBJ1-1 and V is TRBV9, with 11 bases that match TRBD1. This CDR3 region has 14 residues. Germline V gene sequence: CDR1 SGDLS, CDR2 YYNGEE. J gave up 5 bases and V 3 bases, and 3 bases lay outside the gene matches. In DNA, the CDR3 is TGTGCCAGCAGCGGGGACAGGGGGAATACTGAAGCTTTCTTT. Residues: CASSGDRGNTEAFF.

The rearrangement links TRBV7-3 to TRBJ2-2; 8 positions match TRBD1. The CDR3 totals 15 residues. Germline trimming cut 4 bases from V and 4 bases from J; bases unmatched to any gene: 5. Germline V gene data show CDR1 as SGHTA and CDR2 as FQGTGA. The chain's CDR3 is CASSSGTGRTGELFF. CDR3 nucleotide sequence: TGTGCCAGCAGCTCGGGGACAGGTCGCACCGGGGAGCTGTTTTTT. Supplemented by reference TRBV7-3 and TRBJ2-2, the full variable domain reads GAGVSQTPSNKVTEKGKYVELRCDPISGHTALYWYRQSLGQGPEFLIYFQGTGAADDSGLPNDRFFAVRPEGSVSTLKIQRTERGDSAVYLCASSSGTGRTGELFFGEGSRLTVL.

Concerning this clone itself: The sample has other DNA sequences that encode this CDR3 too. The rearrangement links TRBV5-1 to TRBJ1-1; D not certain. V was clipped by 0 bases and J by 4 bases, with 10 bases between them. Germline CDR1 SGHRS, CDR2 YFSETQ. The CDR3 totals 14 residues. The CDR3 protein is CASSLAGGGTEAFF. CDR3 bases: TGCGCCAGCAGCTTGGCAGGTGGAGGCACTGAAGCTTTCTTT.

The chain is built from TRBV11-2 and TRBJ2-1, with 12 bases that match TRBD2. CDR1 is SGHAT, CDR2 FQNNGV, per germline. The CDR3 loop spans 16 amino acids. V lost 3 bases and J lost 7; bases outside the gene matches: 7. The CDR3 DNA reads TGTGCCAGCAGCTTCAGGGCTAGCGGGAGGGTGAATGAGCAGTTCTTC. It specifies CASSFRASGRVNEQFF.

The chain employs TRBV5-4 and TRBJ2-1; D may be TRBD2 (5 bases). The V gene's germline CDR1 is SGHNT and CDR2 YYREEE (reference sequence). The CDR3 runs to 14 residues. Trimming took 0 bases from V and 7 from J, leaving 11 bases between them. CDR3 sequence: CASSLVGSGNEQFF. The CDR3 bases are TGTGCCAGCAGCTTGGTTGGATCGGGGAATGAGCAGTTCTTC.

The DNA for the CDR3 is TGTGCCAGCAGCGTAGGCCCAGCGGGAGTTTCCAATGAGCAGTTCTTC. This gives the protein CASSVGPAGVSNEQFF. The chain joins TRBV9 to TRBJ2-1, with 8 bases lining up with TRBD2. Germline V gene data show CDR1 as SGDLS and CDR2 as YYNGEE. J was trimmed by 6 bases and V by 0 bases; bases with no gene match: 8. The CDR3 consists of 16 residues.

This chain uses TRBV24-1 with TRBJ2-1; maybe TRBD2 (5 bases). Trimming took 7 bases from V and 0 from J, leaving 6 bases between them. The CDR3 covers 13 residues. Germline lookup yields CDR1 KGHDR and CDR2 SFDVKD. This CDR3 reads CATRGSSYNEQFF. The DNA for the CDR3 is TGTGCCACCAGGGGGAGCTCCTACAATGAGCAGTTCTTC.

The gene calls are TRBV7-2 and TRBJ2-2, with D unclear. Germline loops: CDR1 SGHTA, CDR2 FQGNSA. Trimming left V 3 bases short and J 1 base short, with 6 bases between. This CDR3 has 14 amino acids. The CDR3 coding sequence is TGTGCCAGCAGCTTGGCAGGGAACACCGGGGAGCTGTTTTTT. The encoded protein is CASSLAGNTGELFF.

The V and J genes are TRBV18 and TRBJ1-2; D possibly corresponds to TRBD1 (6 bases). This CDR3 comprises 13 residues. CDR1 is KGHSH and CDR2 is LQKENI in the germline V gene. V was pared by 6 bases and J by 8 bases, with 16 bases between. In DNA form, the CDR3 reads TGTGCCAGCTCCGCACAGGGAAAGGAGGGCTACACCTTC. Protein: CASSAQGKEGYTF.

The chain links TRBV24-1 to TRBJ1-5; no firm D call. This CDR3 has 12 amino acids. Germline CDR1 reads KGHDR; CDR2 reads SFDVKD. The ends were cut back, 2 bases at V and 7 bases at J, with 5 bases in the middle. CDR3 nucleotide sequence: TGTGCCACCAGTGATTCTAAGCAGCCCCAGCATTTT. It yields the protein CATSDSKQPQHF.

This rearrangement joins TRBV7-9 to TRBJ2-3; possible D gene TRBD1, 5 bases. Germline assignment: CDR1 SEHNR and CDR2 FQNEAQ (reference sequence). With 5 bases removed from V and 4 bases from J, the gap between germline ends came to 13 bases. This CDR3 region has 14 residues. The CDR3 reads CASSGRTSPDTQYF. The CDR3 DNA is TGTGCCAGCAGCGGCCGGACAAGTCCAGATACGCAGTATTTT.